This TCR beta chain was documented in a study of T-cell reconstitution after alpha-beta-depleted transplantation in children. This clonotype occurred a few times. This sample's TCRbeta library carried unique molecular identifier barcodes. One entry per CDR3 protein, called by TCRdb with MiXCR from the PCR reads. Among about 690,000 distinct CDR3 sequences listed, roughly 15% were seen once. The sample was PBMCs from the stem cell graft donor, taken from the stem cell graft. This TCR derives from a human donor who donated a stem cell graft to a child with acute myeloid leukemia.

CDR3 nucleotides: TGCAGTGCGTTAGCGGGGGGGTACAATGAGCAGTTCTTC. This codes for CSALAGGYNEQFF. This chain uses TRBV20-1 with TRBJ2-1; 11 bases line up with TRBD2. The CDR3 consists of 13 residues. V trimming: 6 bases; J trimming: 4 bases; junction bases outside the gene matches: 2. Germline CDR1 reads DFQATT; CDR2 reads SNEGSKA (reference sequence).